This section outlines one T cell receptor beta chain sequence together with its context. This record belongs to a study of Ad26.COV2.S vaccination and SARS-CoV-2 variants. Assay used: immunoSEQ multiplex PCR; TCRdb lists only in-frame clones, some missing. Of 300,000 to 500,000 clones in the sample, roughly nine tenths were seen once. Treatment specified: roughly 20 received Ad26.COV2.S at low or high dose, single or two shots; roughly five received placebo; per-sample allocation not given. Day 63 after the first vaccine or placebo injection was the time point for sampling. Trimming removed 2 bases at V and 9 bases at J, with 10 bases between. The CDR3 has 12 residues. Germline lookup yields CDR1 SNHLY and CDR2 FYNNEI.

The chain recombines TRBV2 with TRBJ1-1; D is uncertain. The TCR sequence derives from a person between 18 and 65 years old who received the Ad26.COV2.S COVID-19 vaccine or a placebo. The source material was peripheral blood, sampled in a trial of Ad26.COV2.S vaccine versus placebo. CDR3 nucleotide sequence: TGTGCCAGCAGTGAAAGTGGGTTCCAAGCTTTCTTT. This gives the protein CASSESGFQAFF.